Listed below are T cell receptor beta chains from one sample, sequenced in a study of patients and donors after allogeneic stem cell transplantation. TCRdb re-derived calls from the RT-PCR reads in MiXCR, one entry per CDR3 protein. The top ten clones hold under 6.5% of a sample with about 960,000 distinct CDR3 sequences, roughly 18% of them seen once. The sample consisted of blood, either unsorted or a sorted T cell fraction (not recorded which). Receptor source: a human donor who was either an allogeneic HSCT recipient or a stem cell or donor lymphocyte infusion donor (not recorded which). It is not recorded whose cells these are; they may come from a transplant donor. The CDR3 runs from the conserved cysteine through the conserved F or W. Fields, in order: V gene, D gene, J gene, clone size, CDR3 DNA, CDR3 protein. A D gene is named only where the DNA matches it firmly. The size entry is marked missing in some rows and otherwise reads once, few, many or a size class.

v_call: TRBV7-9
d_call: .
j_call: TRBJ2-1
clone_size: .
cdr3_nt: TGTGCCAGCAGGCAAAAGGGGGGCCCCCACAATGAGCAGTTCTTC
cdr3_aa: CASRQKGGPHNEQFF

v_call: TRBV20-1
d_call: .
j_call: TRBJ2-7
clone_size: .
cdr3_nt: TGCAGTGCTAGCGGGGGCCCCCTACTCGTGAAGGAGCAGTACTTC
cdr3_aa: CSASGGPLLVKEQYF

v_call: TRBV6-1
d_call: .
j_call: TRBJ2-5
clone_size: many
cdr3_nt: TGTGCCAGCAGTCAGAGGGAAGAGACCCAGTACTTC
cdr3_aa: CASSQREETQYF

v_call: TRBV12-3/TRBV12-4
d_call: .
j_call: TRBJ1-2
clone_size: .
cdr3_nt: TGTGCCAGCAGTTTACGAAGGGTAGCTAACTATGGCTACACCTTC
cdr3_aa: CASSLRRVANYGYTF

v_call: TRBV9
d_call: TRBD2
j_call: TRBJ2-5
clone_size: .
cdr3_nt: TGTGCCAGCACGTCGGCGGGAGGGTCCCGTGAGACCCAGTACTTC
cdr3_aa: CASTSAGGSRETQYF

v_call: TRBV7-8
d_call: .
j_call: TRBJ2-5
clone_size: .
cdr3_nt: TGTGCCAGCAGCTTAGCGATAAAGTCCGGGGAGACCCAGTACTTC
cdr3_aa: CASSLAIKSGETQYF

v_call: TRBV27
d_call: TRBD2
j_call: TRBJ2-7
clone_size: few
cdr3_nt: TGTGCCAGCAGTTTGATTGAGCGGGGCTACGAGCAGTACTTC
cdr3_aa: CASSLIERGYEQYF

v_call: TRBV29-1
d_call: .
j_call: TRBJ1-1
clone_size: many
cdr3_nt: TGCAGCGTTGAAGGGCCCGGTTCCTTTGAAGCTTTCTTT
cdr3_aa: CSVEGPGSFEAFF

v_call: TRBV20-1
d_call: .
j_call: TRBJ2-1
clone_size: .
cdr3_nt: TGCAGTGCTAGAGAAGACAATGAGCAGTTCTTC
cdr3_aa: CSAREDNEQFF

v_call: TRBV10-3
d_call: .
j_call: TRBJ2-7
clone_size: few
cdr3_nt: TGTGCCATCAGTGCCACGGGCTACGAGCAGTACTTC
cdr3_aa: CAISATGYEQYF

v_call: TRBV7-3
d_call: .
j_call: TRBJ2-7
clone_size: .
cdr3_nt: TGTGCCAGCAGCTTCGACAGGTCTAACTACGAGCAGTACTTC
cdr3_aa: CASSFDRSNYEQYF

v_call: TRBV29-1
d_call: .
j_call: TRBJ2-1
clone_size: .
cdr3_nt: TGCAGCGGGAGGGCCAGGGGACCTTACAATGAGCAGTTCTTC
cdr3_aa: CSGRARGPYNEQFF

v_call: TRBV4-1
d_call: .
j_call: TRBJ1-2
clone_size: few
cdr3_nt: TGCGCCAGCAGCCAGGGGAGCCGGGGGTCCGGCTACACCTTC
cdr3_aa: CASSQGSRGSGYTF

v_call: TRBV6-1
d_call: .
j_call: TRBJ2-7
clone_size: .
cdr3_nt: TGTGCCATCAGCGCCACGGTTAGCTCCTACGAGCAGTACTTC
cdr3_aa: CAISATVSSYEQYF

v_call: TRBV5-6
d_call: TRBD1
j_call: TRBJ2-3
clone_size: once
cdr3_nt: TGTGCCAGCAGCTTGCTGGGACAGGGACCAGATACGCAGTATTTT
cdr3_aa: CASSLLGQGPDTQYF

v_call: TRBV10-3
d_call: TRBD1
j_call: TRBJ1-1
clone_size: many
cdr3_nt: TGTGCCATCAGTGAAGCAAGGACAGGGGGCACTGAAGCTTTCTTT
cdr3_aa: CAISEARTGGTEAFF

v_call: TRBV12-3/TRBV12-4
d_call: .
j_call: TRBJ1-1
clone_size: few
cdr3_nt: TGTGCCAGCAGTGGGGACAAAACGAACACTGAAGCTTTCTTT
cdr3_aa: CASSGDKTNTEAFF

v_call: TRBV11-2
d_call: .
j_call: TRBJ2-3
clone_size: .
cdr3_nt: TGTGCCAGCAGCGCATCCCCCTGGAGCAGGGGTGGCACAGATACGCAGTATTTT
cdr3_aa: CASSASPWSRGGTDTQYF

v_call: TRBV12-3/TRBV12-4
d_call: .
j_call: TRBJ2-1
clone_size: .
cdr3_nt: TGTGCCAGCAGTTCGCGGGATACGCAGTTCTTC
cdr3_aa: CASSSRDTQFF

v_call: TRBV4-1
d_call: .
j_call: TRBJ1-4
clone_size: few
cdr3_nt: TGCGCCAGCAGCCAAGATGCCAGGGGCCAACTGTTTTTT
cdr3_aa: CASSQDARGQLFF

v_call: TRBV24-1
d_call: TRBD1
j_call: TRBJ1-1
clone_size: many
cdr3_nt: TGTGCCACCAGTGACTCTACAGGGGTAGGCACTGAAGCTTTCTTT
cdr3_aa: CATSDSTGVGTEAFF

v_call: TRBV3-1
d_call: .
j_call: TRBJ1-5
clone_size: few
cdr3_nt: TGTGCCAGCAGCCTCAGGGCGGGGGGCGGTCAGCCCCAGCATTTT
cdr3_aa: CASSLRAGGGQPQHF

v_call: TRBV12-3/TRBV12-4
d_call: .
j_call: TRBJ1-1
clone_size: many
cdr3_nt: TGTGCCAGCAGTATATTAGCCGGGACGGCGGACACTGAAGCTTTCTTT
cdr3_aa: CASSILAGTADTEAFF

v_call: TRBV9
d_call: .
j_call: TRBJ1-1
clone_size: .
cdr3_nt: TGTGCCAGCAGCCCCATGAGGGCCGGTGAGCTGGGGGAAGCTTTCTTT
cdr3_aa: CASSPMRAGELGEAFF

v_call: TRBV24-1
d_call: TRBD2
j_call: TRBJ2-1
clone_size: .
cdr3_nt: TGTGCCGCGCTAGCGGGAGAAGAAACCTGCTATGAGCAGTTCTTC
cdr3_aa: CAALAGEETCYEQFF

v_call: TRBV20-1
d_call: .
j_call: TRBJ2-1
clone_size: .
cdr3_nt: TGCAGTGCCATTACATTGACGGAGAGCTCCTACAATGAGCAGTTCTTC
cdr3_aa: CSAITLTESSYNEQFF

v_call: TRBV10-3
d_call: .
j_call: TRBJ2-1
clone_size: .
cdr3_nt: TGTGCCATCAGTGACGGGGGTGCCAAGCAGTTCTTC
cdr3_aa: CAISDGGAKQFF

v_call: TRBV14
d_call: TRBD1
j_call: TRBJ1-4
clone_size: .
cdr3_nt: TGTGCCAGCAGCCACCCAAGGGGGCAGGATAGAGAAAAACTGTTTTTT
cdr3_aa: CASSHPRGQDREKLFF

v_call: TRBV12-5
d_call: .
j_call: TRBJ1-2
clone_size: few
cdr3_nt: TGTGCTAGTGGTTTGTCTTGGGGGATCGACTATGGCTACACCTTC
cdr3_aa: CASGLSWGIDYGYTF

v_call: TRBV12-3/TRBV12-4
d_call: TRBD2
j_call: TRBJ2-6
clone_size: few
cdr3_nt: TGTGCCAGCAGTTTACGTGGACTAGCGGGAGGAAGCTCTGGGGCCAACGTCCTGACTTTC
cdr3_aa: CASSLRGLAGGSSGANVLTF

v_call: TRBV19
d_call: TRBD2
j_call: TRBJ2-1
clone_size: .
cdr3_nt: TGTGCCAGTAGTATTGCGGGAGGTGATTACAATGAGCAGTTCTTC
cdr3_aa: CASSIAGGDYNEQFF

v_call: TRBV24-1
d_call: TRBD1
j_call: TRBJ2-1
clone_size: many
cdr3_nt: TGTGCCACCAGTGATCCCGGGACAGGGGGTTTAGATGAGCAGTTCTTC
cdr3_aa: CATSDPGTGGLDEQFF

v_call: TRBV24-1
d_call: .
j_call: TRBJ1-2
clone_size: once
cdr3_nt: TGTGCCACCAGTGATCTCGCTTCAGTGTCTGGCTACACCTTC
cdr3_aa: CATSDLASVSGYTF

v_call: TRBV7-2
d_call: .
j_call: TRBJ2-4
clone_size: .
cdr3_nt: TGTGCCAGCAGCTTAGAGGGAACTAAAGCCAAAAACATTCAGTACTTC
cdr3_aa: CASSLEGTKAKNIQYF

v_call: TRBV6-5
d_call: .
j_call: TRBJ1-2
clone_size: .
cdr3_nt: TGTGCCAGCAGTTACAACCCCCTCTATGGCTACACCTTC
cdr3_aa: CASSYNPLYGYTF

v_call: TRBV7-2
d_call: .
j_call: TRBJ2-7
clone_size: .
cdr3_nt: TGTGCCAGCACGTCCCTCTACGAGCAGTACTTC
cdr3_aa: CASTSLYEQYF

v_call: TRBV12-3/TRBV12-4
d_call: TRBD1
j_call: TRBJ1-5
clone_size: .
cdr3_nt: TGTGCCAGCAGTATTTTCGACAGGGTGGGGAGCAATCAGCCCCAGCATTTT
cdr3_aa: CASSIFDRVGSNQPQHF

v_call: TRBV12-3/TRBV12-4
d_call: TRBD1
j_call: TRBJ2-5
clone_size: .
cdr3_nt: TGTGCCAGCAGTTTAAAGGGGGCATTGGAGACCCAGTACTTC
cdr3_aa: CASSLKGALETQYF

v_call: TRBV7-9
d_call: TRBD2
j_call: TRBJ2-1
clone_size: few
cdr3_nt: TGTGCCAGCAGCCCCAGCGGGACCCTCTACAATGAGCAGTTCTTC
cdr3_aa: CASSPSGTLYNEQFF

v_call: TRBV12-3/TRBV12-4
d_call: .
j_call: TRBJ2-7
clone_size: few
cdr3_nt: TGTGCCAGCAGTTTAACGACTGCCGACCTCTACGAGCAGTACTTC
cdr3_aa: CASSLTTADLYEQYF

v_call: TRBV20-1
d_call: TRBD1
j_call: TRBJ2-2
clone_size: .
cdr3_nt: TGCAGTGCTAGAGATCGGACAGGGGGAAACGGGGAGCTGTTTTTT
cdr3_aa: CSARDRTGGNGELFF

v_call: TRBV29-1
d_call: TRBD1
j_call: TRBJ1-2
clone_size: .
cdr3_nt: TGCAGCGTTGGTGGACAGGGGCTCGGCTACACCTTC
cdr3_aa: CSVGGQGLGYTF

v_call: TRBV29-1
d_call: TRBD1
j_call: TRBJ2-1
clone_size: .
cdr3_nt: TGCAGCGTCGAGGCGACAGGGCCGTCCCAGGGTGAGCAGTTCTTC
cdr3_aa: CSVEATGPSQGEQFF

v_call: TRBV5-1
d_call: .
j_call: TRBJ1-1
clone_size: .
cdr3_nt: TGCGCCAGCAGCTTGAGTCGTATGGGGAGGATGGCACACACTGAAGCTTTCTTT
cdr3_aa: CASSLSRMGRMAHTEAFF

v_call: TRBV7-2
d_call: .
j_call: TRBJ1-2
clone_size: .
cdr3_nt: TGTGCCAGTGGAACAGCTAACTATGGCTACACCTTC
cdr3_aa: CASGTANYGYTF

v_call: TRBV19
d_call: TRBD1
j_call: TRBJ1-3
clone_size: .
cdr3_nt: TGTGCCAGTAGTATTGGCAGGGGGGATTATGGAAACACCATATATTTT
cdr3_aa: CASSIGRGDYGNTIYF

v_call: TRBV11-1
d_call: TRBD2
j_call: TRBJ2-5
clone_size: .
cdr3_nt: TGTGCCAGCAGCTTACCCGCCTCCGGGGGGGCCGCCCGAGAGACCCAGTACTTC
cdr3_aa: CASSLPASGGAARETQYF

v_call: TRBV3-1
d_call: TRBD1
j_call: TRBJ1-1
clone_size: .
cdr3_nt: TGTGCCAGCAGCCAGGGTACCGGGACAGGGAGAACTGAAGCTTTCTTT
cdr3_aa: CASSQGTGTGRTEAFF

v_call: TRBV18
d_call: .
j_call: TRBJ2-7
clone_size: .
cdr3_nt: TGTGCCAGCTCACCTACAGCGGACTACGAGCAGTACTTC
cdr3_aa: CASSPTADYEQYF

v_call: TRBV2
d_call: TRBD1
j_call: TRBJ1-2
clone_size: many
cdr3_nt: TGTGCCAGCAGCCGGGACAGTTCGTATGGCTACACCTTC
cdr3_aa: CASSRDSSYGYTF

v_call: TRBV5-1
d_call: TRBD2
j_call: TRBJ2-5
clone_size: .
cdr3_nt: TGCGCCAGCAAGAGTTCCGGGGGGGTGAATTCAGAGACCCAGTACTTC
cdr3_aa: CASKSSGGVNSETQYF

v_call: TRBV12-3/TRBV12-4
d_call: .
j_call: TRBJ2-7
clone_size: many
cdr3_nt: TGCGCCAGCAGCTTGGCCAACTACGAGCAGTACTTC
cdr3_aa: CASSLANYEQYF

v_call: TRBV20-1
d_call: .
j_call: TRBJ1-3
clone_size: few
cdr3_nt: TGCAGTGCTAGAAGAAGATCAGGAAACACCATATATTTT
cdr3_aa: CSARRRSGNTIYF

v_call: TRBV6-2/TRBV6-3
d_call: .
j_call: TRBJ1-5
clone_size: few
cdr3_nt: TGTGCCAGCGGCGACAGGATCAATCAGCCCCAGCATTTT
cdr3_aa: CASGDRINQPQHF

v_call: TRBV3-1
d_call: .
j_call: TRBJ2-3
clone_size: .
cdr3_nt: TGTGCCAGTGCGGCTAGGGGGAGGACAGATACGCAGTATTTT
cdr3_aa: CASAARGRTDTQYF